This T cell receptor (beta chain) was obtained from a study of shared clonotypes between healthy human individuals. Study in general: In total, the donors were a couple of women and a few men aged 18 to 49. Donors had three CD4 naive, three CD4 memory, two CD8 naive and one CD8 memory plate apiece. Study-wide results and caveats: Shared across several donors were around 5% of the naive CD4 clonotypes.

The CDR3 is made up of 13 amino acids. V was pared by 8 bases and J by 4 bases, with 14 bases between. Germline V CDR1 and CDR2: MNHNY, SVGAGI (reference sequence). Profiled with immunoSEQ multiplex PCR; TCRdb holds only in-frame clones, not every one. Of a few million clones listed, under 97% are singletons. This clone was counted between two and nine times. Its antigen is undetermined. The donors were all Caucasian adults (living in Nashville, Tennessee). The TCR comes from a man between 18 and 29 years old in good health. The chain links TRBV6-6 to TRBJ1-2; D is unresolved. The sequencing sample was made of naive CD4+ T cells sorted from blood. Subset meaning: CD45RA+ positively selected. The CDR3 DNA reads as TGTGCCAGCCTGACACCTACGAGCTATGGCTACACCTTC. It yields the protein CASLTPTSYGYTF.